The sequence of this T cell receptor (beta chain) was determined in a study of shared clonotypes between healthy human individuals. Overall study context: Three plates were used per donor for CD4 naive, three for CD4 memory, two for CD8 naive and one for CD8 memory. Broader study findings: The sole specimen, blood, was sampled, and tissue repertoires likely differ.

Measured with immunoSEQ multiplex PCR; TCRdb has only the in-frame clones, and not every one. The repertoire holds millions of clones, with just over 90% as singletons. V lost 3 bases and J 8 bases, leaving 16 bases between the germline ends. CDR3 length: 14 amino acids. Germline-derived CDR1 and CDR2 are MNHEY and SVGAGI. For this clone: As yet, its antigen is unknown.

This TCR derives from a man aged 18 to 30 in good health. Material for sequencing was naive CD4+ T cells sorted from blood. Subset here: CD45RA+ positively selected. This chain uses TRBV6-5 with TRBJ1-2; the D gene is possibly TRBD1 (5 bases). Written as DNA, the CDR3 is TGTGCCAGCAGTTATTCCGGGACGCTGGAGGGCTACACCTTC. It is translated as CASSYSGTLEGYTF.